The entry below describes one TCR beta chain. Profiled with immunoSEQ multiplex PCR; TCRdb holds only in-frame clones, not every one. Here the sample spans over 50,000 clones, 80% to 90% being singletons. The sample originates from a study of T cell changes during pregnancy in multiple sclerosis. The material sequenced was peripheral blood from another person, used as feeder cells. This TCR came from a human donor whose cells served as feeder cells for cultures in a pregnancy study.

Here the CDR3 reads CASSLERRGLHEQYF. The CDR3 DNA follows: TGTGCCAGCAGCTTAGAGCGCAGGGGTCTCCACGAGCAGTACTTC. V usage is TRBV7-9 and J usage is TRBJ2-7; D might be TRBD1 (6 bases). Trimming shortened V by 1 base and J by 5 bases, and 15 bases separated the two germline ends. Germline V gives CDR1 SEHNR, CDR2 FQNEAQ (reference sequence). The CDR3 spans 15 residues. Looking up the rest from reference TRBV7-9 and TRBJ2-7 gives the full variable domain: DTGVSQNPRHKITKRGQNVTFRCDPISEHNRLYWYRQTLGQGPEFLTYFQNEAQLEKSRLLSDRFSAERPKGSFSTLEIQRTEQGDSAMYLCASSLERRGLHEQYFGPGTRLTVT.